This entry is about one TCR beta chain. The target of this receptor is not known. Qualities for individual bases were not recorded, and no much larger clone is one base off. The sample belongs to a study of technical replicates of blood from a few donors (TCRdb year 2017). The library relied on the immunoSEQ multiplex PCR assay. TCRdb's version of the immuneACCESS table is confined to in-frame rearrangements and falls short of the full clone set. An unresolved V gene accounts for under half of the shortfall where checked; the remainder is of unknown origin. Present in this sample are over 70,000 clones, about 94% of which were seen just once. The ten largest clonotypes hold 0.3% to 0.5% of the sample. In the germline V gene, CDR1 corresponds to SGDLS and CDR2 to YYNGEE. The CDR3 has 15 amino acids, counting the end cysteine and phenylalanine. Solely the CDR3 DNA is kept, with 45 bases framed from the first base. V was cut back by 4 bases and J by 0 bases, leaving a gap of 13 bases between them.

The TCR sequence derives from a human donor in good health. The chain employs TRBV9 and TRBJ2-5; the D gene is perhaps TRBD2, on 7 matching bases. Sequenced input: T cells isolated from PBMCs. The DNA sequence reads TGTGCCAGCAGCTTGCGGGGGACACACCAAGAGACCCAGTACTTC. Translated, this gives CASSLRGTHQETQYF. With the rest looked up from the reference TRBV9 and TRBJ2-5 genes rather than sequenced, the full variable domain is DSGVTQTPKHLITATGQRVTLRCSPRSGDLSVYWYQQSLDQGLQFLIQYYNGEERAKGNILERFSAQQFPDLHSELNLSSLELGDSALYFCASSLRGTHQETQYFGPGTRLLVL.